Listed here are 23 T cell receptor beta chains from one sample, sequenced in a study of vaccination and CD4 T cells after COVID-19. Regarding time point: late sampling 161 to 241 days after vaccination in a few convalescent patients. The treatment was: approximately 9-day PBMC culture with coronavirus spike peptide pools or control peptides (ViraFEST assay). Sequencing of DNA taken from cultured CD4+ T cells relied on the Oncomine TCR Beta short-read assay. Each CDR3 protein gets one entry after TCRdb re-called the PCR reads with MiXCR. The sample consists of about 17,000 distinct CDR3 sequences, around 48% of them appearing once. Antigens for these TCRs are unknown. The sequenced sample was CD4+ T cells from blood, cultured in vitro, obtained about 7 months after SARS-CoV-2 vaccination. The source is a human donor who had recovered from COVID-19.

The V gene is TRBV11-2, the J gene TRBJ2-5, with D maybe TRBD2 (7 bases). The length of the CDR3 is 15 residues. With 3 bases removed from V and 4 bases from J, the gap between germline ends came to 15 bases. CDR1 and CDR2 (germline): SGHAT, FQNNGV. CDR3 in DNA: TGTGCCAGCAGCTTCGGCTCGGCGGGGGCAGAGACCCAGTACTTC. Translation: CASSFGSAGAETQYF.

V usage is TRBV6-5 and J usage is TRBJ2-1; 8 bases are shared with TRBD2. This CDR3 comprises 15 residues. J was trimmed by 3 bases and V by 2 bases; bases with no gene match: 3. CDR1 and CDR2 from the germline V gene are MNHEY and SVGAGI. The CDR3 region has the DNA TGTGCCAGCAGTTACGGCACTAGCGGCTACAATGAGCAGTTCTTC. It codes for CASSYGTSGYNEQFF.

The chain has TRBV2 and TRBJ2-7, with D possibly TRBD2 on 5 matching bases. There are 11 residues in the CDR3. Germline V gene lookup returns CDR1 SNHLY and CDR2 FYNNEI. Between the trimmed V and J ends, which lost 7 bases and 6 bases, there was a span of 10 bases. For the CDR3, the DNA is TGTGCCAGCATCCGGGGTGGCGAGCAGTACTTC. This gives the protein CASIRGGEQYF.

The V gene is TRBV6-2 or TRBV6-3, the J gene TRBJ2-7, with 7 bases lining up with TRBD1. The CDR3 has 12 residues. The germline CDR1 and CDR2 sequences are MNHEY and SVGEGT. V lost 6 bases, J lost 8 bases, and 7 bases stayed unmatched. Here the CDR3 DNA reads TGTGCCAGCAGAAATCCGACAGGGCAGCAGTACTTC. Protein sequence: CASRNPTGQQYF.

The CDR3 bases are TGTGCCAGCAGCTTGGTGGCAGGGTCCAGGTATAATTCACCCCTCCACTTT. It is translated as CASSLVAGSRYNSPLHF. The V call is TRBV5-4, the J call TRBJ1-6; D is possibly TRBD1 (5 bases). Trimming shortened V by 0 bases and J by 4 bases, and 14 bases separated the two germline ends. CDR3 length equals 17 residues. Germline assignment: CDR1 SGHNT and CDR2 YYREEE (reference sequence).

This clonotype was counted only a few times. V and J are TRBV19 and TRBJ2-3; D ambiguous. Trimming shortened V by 7 bases and J by 5 bases, and 13 bases separated the two germline ends. This CDR3 is built from 13 residues. CDR1 and CDR2 (germline): LNHDA, SQIVND (reference sequence). The CDR3, as DNA: TGTGCCAGTACGGTCTCATTCGGAGATACGCAGTATTTT. Translating it yields CASTVSFGDTQYF.

In its sample, this clonotype is large. The chain combines TRBV19 with TRBJ1-5, with TRBD1 matching 8 bases. CDR1 and CDR2 from the germline V gene are LNHDA and SQIVND (reference sequence). The junction had 10 bases not matched to a gene; V was cut back by 6 bases and J by 6 bases. The CDR3 totals 15 residues. The CDR3: CASRATGEAAQPQHF. CDR3 sequence (DNA): TGTGCCAGTAGGGCGACAGGGGAGGCGGCTCAGCCCCAGCATTTT.

DNA for the CDR3: TGTGCCAGCAGTTTATGGCGCTACGAGCAGTACTTC. Its translation is CASSLWRYEQYF. The chain has TRBV12-3 or TRBV12-4 and TRBJ2-7; D gene ambiguous. The CDR3 is 12 amino acids. Between the trimmed V and J ends, which lost 2 bases and 3 bases, there was a span of 5 bases.

The chain combines TRBV11-2 with TRBJ2-5; D might be TRBD1 or TRBD2, each matching 5 bases. V was pared by 8 bases and J by 3 bases, with 16 bases between. Germline V gene sequence: CDR1 SGHAT, CDR2 FQNNGV. The CDR3 runs to 14 residues. The CDR3 nucleotides are TGTGCCAGCGGCACTCACCTGGGGGAAGAGACCCAGTACTTC. Translation: CASGTHLGEETQYF.

This sequence joins TRBV7-3 and TRBJ2-5; D not certain. This CDR3 has 13 amino acids. V lost 5 bases to trimming and J lost 5 bases, with 12 bases between them. From germline, CDR1 is SGHTA and CDR2 FQGTGA. Here the CDR3 DNA reads TGTGCCAGCAGCGCGAGCCTCGGGGAGACCCAGTACTTC. Protein: CASSASLGETQYF.

This clonotype was found a few times. The chain is built from TRBV19 and TRBJ1-6; D is undetermined. The germline CDR1 and CDR2 sequences are LNHDA and SQIVND (reference sequence). Trimming removed 3 bases at V and 8 bases at J, with 11 bases between. This CDR3 has 14 amino acids. The chain's CDR3 is CASSISDGDSPLHF. DNA for the CDR3: TGTGCCAGTAGTATCTCGGACGGCGATTCACCCCTCCACTTT. Filled out from reference TRBV19 and TRBJ1-6, the complete variable domain reads DGGITQSPKYLFRKEGQNVTLSCEQNLNHDAMYWYRQDPGQGLRLIYYSQIVNDFQKGDIAEGYSVSREKKESFPLTVTSAQKNPTAFYLCASSISDGDSPLHFGNGTRLTVT.

This clonotype showed up just once. The chain has TRBV4-2 and TRBJ1-1; TRBD1 matches at 9 bases. Germline values: CDR1 LGHNA, CDR2 YNFKEQ. V shed 1 base, J shed 1 base, and the junction held 7 bases outside the gene matches. The CDR3 is 17 amino acids. In DNA form, the CDR3 reads TGTGCCAGCAGCCAAGCACAGGGGGCGAGTAGGAACACTGAAGCTTTCTTT. This translates into CASSQAQGASRNTEAFF.

This clonotype is large (0.1 to 1%). This chain joins TRBV19 and TRBJ1-5; D unresolved. The V end lost 5 bases, the J end lost 3 bases, and 8 bases lay between the germline ends. Germline CDR1 is LNHDA and CDR2 is SQIVND (reference sequence). The CDR3 loop spans 13 amino acids. CDR3 in amino acids: CASSGVHNQPQHF. The CDR3 DNA reads TGTGCCAGTAGTGGAGTCCACAATCAGCCCCAGCATTTT.

The chain links TRBV11-3 to TRBJ2-1; D is possibly TRBD2 (5 bases). The CDR3 is 15 residues long. The germline V and J ends were trimmed by 5 bases and 3 bases, with 14 bases remaining between them. From germline, CDR1 is SGHNT and CDR2 YENEEA. The CDR3: CASSPPRGNYNEQFF. The CDR3, as DNA: TGTGCCAGCAGCCCGCCTCGGGGAAACTACAATGAGCAGTTCTTC.

V and J are TRBV7-9 and TRBJ2-7; TRBD2 is a possible D gene (6 bases). The germline V gene encodes CDR1 SEHNR and CDR2 FQNEAQ (reference sequence). The CDR3 sequence is 16 residues long. V gave up 3 bases and J gave up 5 bases, with 20 bases separating them. CDR3 residues: CASSLGGGTSFHEQYF. DNA for the CDR3: TGTGCCAGCAGCTTGGGAGGAGGCACCTCTTTCCACGAGCAGTACTTC. Variable domain in full (rest from reference TRBV7-9 and TRBJ2-7): DTGVSQNPRHKITKRGQNVTFRCDPISEHNRLYWYRQTLGQGPEFLTYFQNEAQLEKSRLLSDRFSAERPKGSFSTLEIQRTEQGDSAMYLCASSLGGGTSFHEQYFGPGTRLTVT.

This chain connects TRBV12-3 or TRBV12-4 to TRBJ2-7; D not resolved. CDR3 size: 12 residues. V lost 5 bases and J lost 3, with 8 bases in between. The CDR3 here is CASSPRGYEQYF. The CDR3 coding sequence is TGTGCCAGCAGTCCTCGTGGCTACGAGCAGTACTTC.

This clonotype turned up a few times. This rearrangement joins TRBV6-1 to TRBJ2-2; D unclear. Looked up from germline, CDR1 is MNHNS and CDR2 is SASEGT. This CDR3 is built from 11 residues. V lost 6 bases to trimming and J lost 4 bases, with 3 bases between them. Written as DNA, the CDR3 is TGTGCCAGCAGCGCCACCGGGGAGCTGTTTTTT. Its protein is CASSATGELFF.

The V gene is TRBV27, the J gene TRBJ2-7; D uncertain. CDR1 MNHEY and CDR2 SMNVEV come from the germline V gene (reference sequence). This CDR3 comprises 15 residues. V lost 5 bases, J lost 2 bases, and 16 bases lay in between. CDR3 bases: TGTGCCAGCAGTCCACGCGGCCGCCTCCCCTACGAGCAGTACTTC. Translated: CASSPRGRLPYEQYF.

This clonotype has just a few counts. The chain uses TRBV7-6 and TRBJ1-2, with D possibly being TRBD1 (5 bases). The CDR3 loop spans 15 amino acids. The germline V gene encodes CDR1 SGHVS and CDR2 FNYEAQ. V lost 5 bases and J 3 bases, leaving 16 bases between the germline ends. The CDR3 DNA sequence: TGTGCCAGCAGCGATTGGAGGCGAGGGGACTATGGCTACACCTTC. It is translated as CASSDWRRGDYGYTF.

V and J are TRBV20-1 and TRBJ2-6; 8 bases agree with TRBD1. Trimming at V came to 1 base and at J to 3 bases, leaving 2 bases not matched to a gene. Germline CDR1 reads DFQATT; CDR2 reads SNEGSKA (reference sequence). The CDR3 extends over 15 amino acids. The CDR3 is CSARGQGSGANVLTF. CDR3 DNA sequence: TGCAGTGCTAGAGGACAGGGGAGTGGGGCCAACGTCCTGACTTTC.

This clonotype occurred once. V gene TRBV15 combines with J gene TRBJ2-6; 7 bases line up with TRBD1. Germline CDR1 reads LNHNV; CDR2 reads YYDKDF (reference sequence). Germline trimming cut 0 bases from V and 0 bases from J; bases unmatched to any gene: 8. This CDR3 is 19 amino acids long. CDR3 nucleotide sequence: TGTGCCACCAGCAGAGATGGGCACAGGGGAATCTCTGGGGCCAACGTCCTGACTTTC. It encodes CATSRDGHRGISGANVLTF.

This clonotype showed up just a few times. The chain has TRBV7-2 and TRBJ1-2; a possible D gene is TRBD1 (5 bases). The V gene lost 1 base and the J gene lost 0 bases, with 12 bases spanning the gap. CDR3 length equals 16 residues. Germline lookup yields CDR1 SGHTA and CDR2 FQGNSA. DNA for the CDR3: TGTGCCAGCAGCTTAGACACAGGAAGGGCTAACTATGGCTACACCTTC. This codes for CASSLDTGRANYGYTF.

This chain uses TRBV7-2 with TRBJ1-2; 10 bases are a match to TRBD1. The CDR3 covers 15 residues. The ends lost 5 bases at V and 4 bases at J; junction bases unmatched: 7. Germline V gene data show CDR1 as SGHTA and CDR2 as FQGNSA. In DNA form, the CDR3 reads TGTGCCAGCAGCAAAACGACAGGGGGCATCTATGGCTACACCTTC. Translating it yields CASSKTTGGIYGYTF.